Presented here are 15 T cell receptor beta chains from one specimen sequenced in a study of T cells in Graves' hyperthyroidism and ophthalmopathy. Template material for amplifying TCR beta CDR3 regions consisted of RNA transcripts. The HTBI primer set was used in a first-round RT-PCR of the TCR CDR3. TCRdb independently ran MiXCR on the multiplex PCR reads; one entry per CDR3 protein. The table records roughly 500,000 distinct CDR3 sequences, roughly 46% of them present only once. The sequencing input was peripheral blood or thyroid tissue (not recorded which). The receptors here all came from an adult woman with Graves' disease, either hyperthyroidism or ophthalmopathy (not recorded which).

This clonotype was seen a few times. The rearrangement links TRBV10-3 to TRBJ2-5, with D possibly TRBD1 on 6 matching bases. V lost 3 bases and J 3 bases, leaving 20 bases between the germline ends. The V gene's germline CDR1 is ENHRY and CDR2 SYGVKD. CDR3 length: 17 amino acids. The CDR3 is CAISDWAPRQVKETQYF. The DNA for the CDR3 is TGTGCCATCAGTGATTGGGCCCCCAGACAGGTGAAAGAGACCCAGTACTTC.

This clonotype was counted between two and nine times. The chain employs TRBV7-9 and TRBJ1-1; 10 bases agree with TRBD1. CDR1 is SEHNR and CDR2 is FQNEAQ in the germline V gene (reference sequence). The CDR3 has 13 residues. The ends lost 6 bases at V and 10 bases at J; junction bases unmatched: 8. The CDR3 nucleotides are TGTGCCAGCAGTCCTGACAGGGGGCGCGGAGCTTTCTTT. This gives the protein CASSPDRGRGAFF.

A few counts support this clonotype. The CDR3 DNA is TGTGCCAGTAGTAACGGGCCAGGACAAGAGACCCAGTACTTC. Protein: CASSNGPGQETQYF. The rearrangement joins TRBV19 to TRBJ2-5; D gene uncertain. Germline lookup yields CDR1 LNHDA and CDR2 SQIVND (reference sequence). The CDR3 runs to 14 residues. V was shortened by 4 bases and J by 2 bases, with 11 bases between the two germline ends. Using reference TRBV19 and TRBJ2-5 for the parts outside the CDR3, the full variable domain is DGGITQSPKYLFRKEGQNVTLSCEQNLNHDAMYWYRQDPGQGLRLIYYSQIVNDFQKGDIAEGYSVSREKKESFPLTVTSAQKNPTAFYLCASSNGPGQETQYFGPGTRLLVL.

V is TRBV20-1 and J is TRBJ2-5, with 7 nucleotides matching TRBD2. This CDR3 has 14 residues. Germline CDR1 DFQATT, CDR2 SNEGSKA (reference sequence). Trimming at V came to 6 bases and at J to 2 bases, leaving 9 bases not matched to a gene. CDR3 sequence: CSAQTVGGQETQYF. The CDR3 DNA follows: TGCAGTGCCCAGACGGTGGGGGGGCAAGAGACCCAGTACTTC.

A note on this clonotype: The DNA is omitted, as the CDR3 cannot be located on it reliably, and the CDR3 follows TCRdb's listing. The J gene is TRBJ1-1, the V gene TRBV9; the DNA was not used to check the table's D call, TRBD1. The CDR3 region is 17 residues in length, termini included. Germline CDR1 and CDR2: SGDLS and YYNGEE. The CDR3 loop is CACSVENEQGWGTEAFF.

V is TRBV20-1 and J is TRBJ2-3; TRBD2 matches at 9 bases. Looked up from germline, CDR1 is DFQATT and CDR2 is SNEGSKA (reference sequence). The trim removed 5 bases at V and 8 bases at J, leaving 11 bases unmatched. CDR3 length: 14 amino acids. The CDR3 DNA is TGCAGTGCTCCCCGAGGGACTAGCTATGGTACGCAGTATTTT. Translating it yields CSAPRGTSYGTQYF.

V is TRBV5-1 and J is TRBJ1-2; possibly TRBD1 for D (5 bases). Germline V CDR1 and CDR2: SGHRS, YFSETQ. V lost 2 bases and J lost 0, with 11 bases in between. The length of the CDR3 is 15 residues. The CDR3 DNA sequence: TGCGCCAGCAGCTTACAGGAAAACGCTAACTATGGCTACACCTTC. It encodes CASSLQENANYGYTF.

In this sample, this clonotype turned up once. The chain recombines TRBV7-9 with TRBJ2-7, with a weak D call TRBD1 (7 bases). In germline, CDR1 is SEHNR, CDR2 FQNEAQ (reference sequence). The CDR3 length is 16 residues. Trimming took off 2 bases at V and 6 bases at J, with 20 bases between the two ends. In DNA, the CDR3 is TGTGCCAGCAGCTTAAGTTTTGCTGGAGGGGGCCGCGAGCAGTACTTC. Its protein product is CASSLSFAGGGREQYF. The whole variable domain, filled in from reference TRBV7-9 and TRBJ2-7, reads DTGVSQNPRHKITKRGQNVTFRCDPISEHNRLYWYRQTLGQGPEFLTYFQNEAQLEKSRLLSDRFSAERPKGSFSTLEIQRTEQGDSAMYLCASSLSFAGGGREQYFGPGTRLTVT.

In this sample, this clonotype turned up many times. The CDR3 DNA sequence: TGTGCCAGCAGTGAAGGGGGTGGATGGGGGCGGAGGACTGAAGCTTTCTTT. Translation: CASSEGGGWGRRTEAFF. The chain combines TRBV2 with TRBJ1-1; weak D call: TRBD1 (6 bases). V lost 1 base, J lost 5 bases, and 20 bases lay in between. This CDR3 is built from 17 residues. CDR1 and CDR2 from the germline V gene are SNHLY and FYNNEI.

This clonotype was found many times. V is TRBV5-5 and J is TRBJ2-7, with TRBD1 as a possible D gene (6 bases). Germline CDR1 and CDR2: SGHKS and YYEKEE (reference sequence). The CDR3 totals 15 residues. V dropped 2 bases and J dropped 0 bases, with 12 bases sitting between them. The CDR3 protein is CASSLSWGLSYEQYF. The CDR3 DNA follows: TGTGCCAGCAGCTTAAGCTGGGGGCTCTCCTACGAGCAGTACTTC.

This clonotype was detected many times. The V and J genes are TRBV5-1 and TRBJ1-4, with a possible D match to TRBD1 (5 bases). V shed 1 base and J shed 8 bases, with 12 bases lying between them. CDR1 is SGHRS and CDR2 is YFSETQ in the germline V gene. The CDR3 sequence is 14 residues long. CDR3 in amino acids: CASSLTGPGEKLFF. The CDR3 coding sequence is TGCGCCAGCAGCTTGACAGGTCCCGGGGAAAAACTGTTTTTT.

The chain links TRBV10-3 to TRBJ1-2; 12 nucleotides match TRBD1. V trimming: 6 bases; J trimming: 8 bases; junction bases outside the gene matches: 1. Germline V CDR1 and CDR2: ENHRY, SYGVKD. The CDR3 totals 12 residues. CDR3 loop: CAIRGTGGGYTF. The CDR3 DNA reads TGTGCCATCAGAGGGACAGGGGGCGGCTACACCTTC.

This chain uses TRBV7-2 with TRBJ2-5; a weak D match, TRBD2 (6 bases). Trimming took off 1 base at V and 5 bases at J, with 14 bases between the two ends. The CDR3 runs 15 residues. Germline CDR1 SGHTA, CDR2 FQGNSA. CDR3 protein: CASSLVGGQAETQYF. The CDR3 bases are TGTGCCAGCAGCTTAGTTGGAGGGCAGGCGGAGACCCAGTACTTC.

The CDR3 sequence is CATSTGTDNYEQYF. CDR3 DNA: TGTGCCACCAGCACCGGGACTGATAACTACGAGCAGTACTTC. The rearrangement links TRBV15 to TRBJ2-7; D perhaps matches TRBD2 (6 bases). Germline values: CDR1 LNHNV, CDR2 YYDKDF (reference sequence). The V gene lost 4 bases and the J gene lost 3 bases, with 13 bases spanning the gap. This CDR3 comprises 14 residues.

This clonotype was recorded many times. The chain recombines TRBV7-2 with TRBJ1-5; D perhaps matches TRBD1 (5 bases). Germline V CDR1 and CDR2: SGHTA, FQGNSA. V lost 6 bases, J lost 7 bases, and 19 bases lay in between. The CDR3 spans 15 residues. CDR3 residues: CASRSRGGPWQPQHF. The CDR3 DNA reads TGTGCCAGCAGATCTCGGGGGGGACCATGGCAGCCCCAGCATTTT.